These 7 T cell receptor beta chains were all obtained from the same sample, sequenced in a study of coeliac disease. Profiling relied on immunoSEQ multiplex PCR, and the TCRdb table lists in-frame clones only, not all of them. The sample contains approximately 7,000 clones, roughly 60% of which appear only once. Sequenced material: lymphocytes from the gut lamina propria. These receptors originate from a man in his sixties with celiac disease on a gluten-free diet.

This clone occurred a few times. The chain has TRBV4-1 and TRBJ1-1, with D maybe TRBD1 (6 bases). Germline V lookup: CDR1 MGHRA, CDR2 YSYEKL. The V gene lost 0 bases and the J gene lost 4 bases, with 12 bases spanning the gap. CDR3 length: 15 residues. CDR3 in DNA: TGCGCCAGCAGCCAAGACGGGGGGCCGGCCACTGAAGCTTTCTTT. This translates into CASSQDGGPATEAFF.

This clone occurred a few times. The chain has TRBV29-1 and TRBJ1-2; 9 bases map to TRBD1. V lost 4 bases, J lost 3 bases, and 3 bases stayed unmatched. This CDR3 comprises 13 residues. Germline lookup yields CDR1 SQVTM and CDR2 ANQGSEA. The chain's CDR3 is CSVVRQGDYGYTF. CDR3 in DNA: TGCAGCGTTGTAAGACAGGGGGACTATGGCTACACCTTC. The whole variable domain, remainder taken from reference TRBV29-1 and TRBJ1-2, is SAVISQKPSRDICQRGTSLTIQCQVDSQVTMMFWYRQQPGQSLTLIATANQGSEATYESGFVIDKFPISRPNLTFSTLTVSNMSPEDSSIYLCSVVRQGDYGYTFGSGTRLTVV.

Judged by abundance, this clone is medium-sized. The genes are TRBV2 and TRBJ2-5, with TRBD2 matching over 12 bases. This CDR3 is built from 15 residues. The germline CDR1 and CDR2 sequences are SNHLY and FYNNEI. The V segment lost 6 bases and the J segment 7 bases; nucleotides outside the gene matches: 9. The CDR3 region has the DNA TGTGCCAGCAGCCCTTCTAGCGGGGGGGCGGGGACCCAGTACTTC. Its translation is CASSPSSGGAGTQYF.

V gene TRBV5-1 combines with J gene TRBJ1-2, with D perhaps TRBD1 (5 bases). Trimming left V 4 bases short and J 1 base short, with 8 bases between. Germline CDR1 SGHRS, CDR2 YFSETQ. The CDR3 has 13 amino acids. Here the CDR3 reads CASSDDSNYGYTF. CDR3 DNA sequence: TGCGCCAGCAGCGACGACAGTAACTATGGCTACACCTTC.

This clone came up once. V is TRBV10-3 and J is TRBJ2-3; 7 bases fit TRBD2. This CDR3 comprises 13 residues. From germline, CDR1 is ENHRY and CDR2 SYGVKD. V lost 6 bases to trimming and J lost 1 base; unmatched junction nucleotides: 1. The CDR3 sequence: CAIRAGGTDTQYF. CDR3 sequence (DNA): TGTGCCATCAGGGCGGGGGGCACAGATACGCAGTATTTT.

V usage is TRBV9 and J usage is TRBJ2-3; D remains unclear. Trimming stripped 7 bases from V and 1 base from J, with 7 bases between. Germline CDR1 and CDR2: SGDLS and YYNGEE. The CDR3 totals 12 residues. CDR3 residues: CASSRGTDTQYF. The CDR3 DNA sequence: TGTGCCAGCTCCCGGGGCACAGATACGCAGTATTTT.

This clone was seen a handful of times. V gene TRBV28 combines with J gene TRBJ1-4; 8 nucleotides agree with TRBD1. The V segment lost 4 bases and the J segment 8 bases; nucleotides outside the gene matches: 9. CDR3 size: 15 residues. Looked up from germline, CDR1 is MDHEN and CDR2 is SYDVKM. DNA of the CDR3: TGTGCCAGCAGTTCCCCACAGGGGGGCCAAGAAAAACTGTTTTTT. As protein: CASSSPQGGQEKLFF.